The next 32 T cell receptor beta chains were all read from a single sample in a study of blood T cell repertoires in COVID-19 (dated by TCRdb to 2020 to 2021). The method behind the library was the immunoSEQ multiplex PCR assay. Not all clones reach the TCRdb copy of this immuneACCESS table, which keeps in-frame sequences only. Checked studies attribute under half of the gap to unresolved V genes and leave the rest unexplained. In all, the sample holds 250,000 to 350,000 clones, and about nine tenths of those were seen once. Together, the top ten hold 5.5% to 7% of the sample. Sequencing used peripheral blood. These TCRs come from a woman aged 25 to 45 who had recovered from COVID-19.

The chain joins TRBV3-1 (or the pseudogene TRBV3-2) to TRBJ1-5; D uncertain. The CDR3 is 15 amino acids. Trimming shortened V by 4 bases and J by 0 bases, and 10 bases separated the two germline ends. Germline V gene data show CDR1 as LGHDT and CDR2 as YNNKEL (reference sequence). The CDR3 DNA reads as TGTGCCAGCAGCCCCTCCGGAGTTAGCAATCAGCCCCAGCATTTT. This encodes CASSPSGVSNQPQHF.

Here the CDR3 reads CASSYGGFGTGELFF. CDR3 bases: TGTGCCAGCAGCTACGGGGGGTTTGGCACCGGGGAGCTGTTTTTT. This chain connects TRBV7-6 to TRBJ2-2, with TRBD2 matching over 7 bases. This CDR3 is 15 amino acids long. CDR1 SGHVS and CDR2 FNYEAQ come from the germline V gene. The junction had 6 bases not matched to a gene; V was cut back by 4 bases and J by 4 bases. Full variable domain (outside the CDR3, taken from reference TRBV7-6 and TRBJ2-2): GAGVSQSPRYKVTKRGQDVALRCDPISGHVSLYWYRQALGQGPEFLTYFNYEAQQDKSGLPNDRFSAERPEGSISTLTIQRTEQRDSAMYRCASSYGGFGTGELFFGEGSRLTVL.

The V and J genes are TRBV9 and TRBJ1-1; no reliable D call. Trimming stripped 0 bases from V and 4 bases from J, with 13 bases between. In germline, CDR1 is SGDLS, CDR2 YYNGEE. This CDR3 is built from 15 residues. CDR3 DNA: TGTGCCAGCAGCGTAGCCCCCGGCGAGGGCACTGAAGCTTTCTTT. It codes for CASSVAPGEGTEAFF.

The rearrangement links TRBV7-3 to TRBJ2-5, with D possibly TRBD2 on 6 matching bases. The V end lost 1 base, the J end lost 5 bases, and 8 bases lay between the germline ends. The CDR3 runs to 13 residues. The germline V gene has CDR1 SGHTA and CDR2 FQGTGA. Here the CDR3 DNA reads TGTGCCAGCAGCTTAAGACTAGGGGAGACCCAGTACTTC. Amino acid sequence: CASSLRLGETQYF.

CDR3 nucleotide sequence: TGTGCCAGCACCGTCGGGTTCACAGATACGCAGTATTTT. Translated, it gives CASTVGFTDTQYF. This sequence joins TRBV28 and TRBJ2-3, with unresolved D. Germline assignment: CDR1 MDHEN and CDR2 SYDVKM. The V and J ends lost 7 bases and 2 bases respectively, with 10 bases between them. This CDR3 is 13 amino acids long.

This chain joins TRBV2 and TRBJ1-1; D is perhaps TRBD1 (5 bases). Germline V gives CDR1 SNHLY, CDR2 FYNNEI. This CDR3 has 12 amino acids. The V gene lost 8 bases and the J gene lost 2 bases, with 9 bases spanning the gap. The chain's CDR3 is CASGRDNTEAFF. In DNA form, the CDR3 reads TGTGCCAGCGGGCGGGACAACACTGAAGCTTTCTTT.

V usage is TRBV7-2 and J usage is TRBJ2-7; D perhaps matches TRBD2 (7 bases). There are 17 residues in the CDR3. From germline, CDR1 is SGHTA and CDR2 FQGNSA. V lost 5 bases and J 0 bases, leaving 20 bases between the germline ends. The CDR3 here is CASSRIGGGGNSYEQYF. Here the CDR3 DNA reads TGTGCCAGCAGCCGCATCGGGGGCGGGGGAAACTCCTACGAGCAGTACTTC.

The chain has TRBV30 and TRBJ2-7; D possibly corresponds to TRBD2 (7 bases). Germline V lookup: CDR1 GTSNPN, CDR2 SVGIG (reference sequence). V lost 7 bases and J lost 2, with 15 bases in between. The CDR3 is made up of 13 amino acids. CDR3 coding DNA: TGTGCCTCCGAGGGGGGGGCAGCCTACGAGCAGTACTTC. Translated, it gives CASEGGAAYEQYF.

This sequence joins TRBV5-1 and TRBJ1-1; D perhaps matches TRBD1 (6 bases). Trimming pared 4 bases from V and 1 base from J, leaving 20 bases between. The CDR3 has 17 amino acids. Germline V lookup: CDR1 SGHRS, CDR2 YFSETQ. CDR3 sequence: CASSPRGNGPKNTEAFF. CDR3 DNA: TGCGCCAGCAGCCCGAGGGGGAATGGACCTAAGAACACTGAAGCTTTCTTT.

The genes are TRBV6-5 and TRBJ2-1; 8 nucleotides line up with TRBD1. Germline loops: CDR1 MNHEY, CDR2 SVGAGI. J gave up 6 bases and V 4 bases, and 5 bases lay outside the gene matches. The CDR3 is made up of 14 amino acids. CDR3 region: CASSWTGLRNEQFF. Written as DNA, the CDR3 is TGTGCCAGCAGTTGGACAGGGCTTCGCAATGAGCAGTTCTTC.

The chain employs TRBV23-1 and TRBJ1-2; maybe TRBD1 (5 bases). TRBV23-1 is an ORF; its function is uncertain. This CDR3 is built from 14 residues. Trimming left V 7 bases short and J 8 bases short, with 20 bases between. The DNA for the CDR3 is TGCGCCAGCATCCTACCCAGGGTGCCGTACGGCTACACCTTC. It yields the protein CASILPRVPYGYTF.

The V call is TRBV5-4, the J call TRBJ2-1; a possible D gene is TRBD2 (7 bases). Germline loops: CDR1 SGHNT, CDR2 YYREEE (reference sequence). Deletions cut 2 bases from V and 8 bases from J, with 23 bases between. The CDR3 contains 17 residues. CDR3 nucleotides: TGTGCCAGCAGCTTTCGGTTGGGTGGGGGGGCTATGGATGAGCAGTTCTTC. This translates into CASSFRLGGGAMDEQFF.

This chain uses TRBV6-6 with TRBJ1-5; TRBD1 aligns across 7 bases. Germline trimming cut 7 bases from V and 6 bases from J; bases unmatched to any gene: 9. CDR1 is MNHNY and CDR2 is SVGAGI in the germline V gene (reference sequence). This CDR3 comprises 14 residues. DNA of the CDR3: TGTGCCAGCACAGACAGGGCGGGAAGTCAGCCCCAGCATTTT. Protein product: CASTDRAGSQPQHF.

This chain connects TRBV6-2 or TRBV6-3 to TRBJ2-5, with D possibly being TRBD2 (8 bases). Trimming cost V 5 bases and J 7 bases, with 20 bases left between them. Germline V gene data show CDR1 as MNHEY and CDR2 as SVGEGT. This CDR3 contains 15 residues. The CDR3 here is CASSPGLARGGTQYF. CDR3 nucleotide sequence: TGTGCCAGCAGTCCCGGACTAGCCAGGGGGGGGACCCAGTACTTC.

In this sample, this clone turned up a few times. The CDR3 loop is CASSREPGTSYGYTF. The CDR3 nucleotides read TGCGCCAGCAGCCGGGAGCCAGGGACTTCCTATGGCTACACCTTC. This chain joins TRBV5-1 and TRBJ1-2; TRBD1 is a possible D gene (5 bases). This CDR3 is 15 amino acids long. The germline gives CDR1 SGHRS, CDR2 YFSETQ. The V end lost 4 bases, the J end lost 4 bases, and 17 bases lay between the germline ends.

Many counts were recorded for this clone. The chain joins TRBV4-1 to TRBJ2-3; D is uncertain. Germline values: CDR1 MGHRA, CDR2 YSYEKL. This CDR3 is 15 amino acids long. V shed 1 base and J shed 6 bases, with 14 bases lying between them. The CDR3 loop is CASSQAGTAGDTQYF. The CDR3 DNA reads TGCGCCAGCAGCCAAGCCGGAACAGCTGGGGATACGCAGTATTTT.

V gene TRBV6-5 combines with J gene TRBJ1-1, with D tentatively TRBD1 (5 bases). The germline V gene encodes CDR1 MNHEY and CDR2 SVGAGI. The CDR3 totals 11 residues. The V end was cut by 4 bases, the J end by 11 bases, with 11 bases between. This CDR3 is CASSLGPAAFF. The CDR3 DNA sequence: TGTGCCAGCAGTTTGGGGCCAGCTGCTTTCTTT.

The chain recombines TRBV7-8 with TRBJ1-4; 11 bases match TRBD1. The length of the CDR3 is 20 residues. Germline-derived CDR1 and CDR2 are SGHVS and FQNEAQ. Trimming took 5 bases from V and 0 from J; bases not matched to a gene: 14. The CDR3 coding sequence is TGTGCCAGCAGCCGAGTTCCGCCCGGGACAGGGGGTTCAACTAATGAAAAACTGTTTTTT. Its translation: CASSRVPPGTGGSTNEKLFF.

V gene TRBV21-1 combines with J gene TRBJ2-2; the D segment call TRBD1 is taken from the table without a DNA check. TRBV21-1 is described as a pseudogene. This CDR3 is built from 16 residues. This chain's CDR3 is CASSIAGQGNTGELFF. CDR3 coding DNA: TGTGCCAGCAGCATTGCGGGACAGGGGAACACCGGGGAGCTGTTTTTT.

The V call is TRBV7-2, the J call TRBJ2-7; 8 bases line up with TRBD1. The trim removed 4 bases at V and 0 bases at J, leaving 2 bases unmatched. The germline V gene encodes CDR1 SGHTA and CDR2 FQGNSA. The CDR3 has 14 residues. Here the CDR3 DNA reads TGTGCCAGCAGCTCGGACAGGGCCTCCTACGAGCAGTACTTC. It translates to CASSSDRASYEQYF.

The chain combines TRBV2 with TRBJ2-2, with TRBD1 as a possible D gene (5 bases). The germline gives CDR1 SNHLY, CDR2 FYNNEI. This CDR3 region has 13 residues. V was pared by 8 bases and J by 1 base, with 8 bases between. For the CDR3, the DNA is TGTGCCAGCGGAGACAGGAACACCGGGGAGCTGTTTTTT. This translates into CASGDRNTGELFF.

The genes are TRBV7-2 and TRBJ2-1, with D tentatively TRBD1 (5 bases). Germline V gene sequence: CDR1 SGHTA, CDR2 FQGNSA. Trimming cost V 8 bases and J 1 base, with 9 bases left between them. This CDR3 region has 13 residues. The CDR3 bases are TGTGCCAGCCGACAGTCTTCCTACAATGAGCAGTTCTTC. Translation gives CASRQSSYNEQFF.

The V and J genes are TRBV7-2 and TRBJ2-3; the D gene is possibly TRBD2 (7 bases). CDR1 SGHTA and CDR2 FQGNSA come from the germline V gene. Trimming pared 7 bases from V and 6 bases from J, leaving 17 bases between. CDR3 size: 14 residues. The CDR3 DNA reads as TGTGCCAGCACCGAGGGGGGGGCCATGGATACGCAGTATTTT. Amino acids: CASTEGGAMDTQYF.

The V gene is TRBV9, the J gene TRBJ1-4; no clear D gene. Germline CDR1 reads SGDLS; CDR2 reads YYNGEE. The CDR3 extends over 14 amino acids. Trimming cost V 4 bases and J 4 bases, with 11 bases left between them. The CDR3 nucleotides read TGTGCCAGCAGCCGCGACGGGAATAATGAAAAACTGTTTTTT. This gives the protein CASSRDGNNEKLFF.

The rearrangement links TRBV7-9 to TRBJ2-7; a possible D gene is TRBD1 (6 bases). V lost 5 bases to trimming and J lost 0 bases, with 14 bases between them. Germline values: CDR1 SEHNR, CDR2 FQNEAQ (reference sequence). This CDR3 comprises 15 residues. CDR3 in DNA: TGTGCCAGCAGCGATGGACAGAGGAGCTCCTACGAGCAGTACTTC. Its protein product is CASSDGQRSSYEQYF.

The chain recombines TRBV2 with TRBJ2-2; 7 bases line up with TRBD1. The CDR3 contains 14 residues. Germline-derived CDR1 and CDR2 are SNHLY and FYNNEI. V was clipped by 7 bases and J by 7 bases; unmatched bases: 9. Here the CDR3 DNA reads TGTGCCAGCAACCTCAGGGGGTGGGACGGGGAGCTGTTTTTT. This translates into CASNLRGWDGELFF.

The chain's CDR3 is CASSPRTGRSWKGNQPQHF. The CDR3 region has the DNA TGTGCCAGCAGTCCTCGGACAGGGAGGAGTTGGAAGGGCAATCAGCCCCAGCATTTT. The rearrangement joins TRBV28 to TRBJ1-5, with 8 bases matching TRBD1. CDR1 is MDHEN and CDR2 is SYDVKM in the germline V gene. V was clipped by 5 bases and J by 2 bases; unmatched bases: 17. CDR3 length: 19 amino acids.

The V call is TRBV7-9, the J call TRBJ1-4; no clear D. The CDR3 contains 17 residues. Per the germline V gene, CDR1 is SEHNR and CDR2 is FQNEAQ (reference sequence). V lost 5 bases and J 6 bases, leaving 22 bases between the germline ends. CDR3 in DNA: TGTGCCAGCAGCGCGCGCCCCGACAATAAGGAGGATGAAAAACTGTTTTTT. This gives the protein CASSARPDNKEDEKLFF.

The chain couples TRBV6-5 to TRBJ1-2; 8 nucleotides match TRBD1. CDR1 MNHEY and CDR2 SVGAGI come from the germline V gene. This CDR3 spans 15 amino acids. After removal of 1 base from V and 7 bases from J, the junction contained 8 bases not matched to a gene. The CDR3 DNA reads TGTGCCAGCAGTTACTGGTCAGGGGGCGCGGGTGGCTACACCTTC. It encodes CASSYWSGGAGGYTF.

CDR3 DNA: TGTGCCACCAGCAGCCGGGACAAACCCTACGAGCAGTACTTC. It translates to CATSSRDKPYEQYF. V and J are TRBV15 and TRBJ2-7, with D possibly TRBD1 on 6 matching bases. This CDR3 contains 14 residues. Germline V gene data show CDR1 as LNHNV and CDR2 as YYDKDF (reference sequence). Between the trimmed V and J ends, which lost 3 bases and 2 bases, there was a span of 11 bases.

This clone was seen only a few times. The chain joins TRBV3-1 (or the pseudogene TRBV3-2) to TRBJ1-5; 9 bases match TRBD1. CDR1 and CDR2 (germline): LGHDT, YNNKEL (reference sequence). V was pared by 5 bases and J by 5 bases, with 4 bases of the junction left unmatched. The CDR3 has 14 residues. The CDR3 spells CASSGDRAHQPQHF. Here the CDR3 DNA reads TGTGCCAGCAGCGGGGACAGGGCTCATCAGCCCCAGCATTTT.

This rearrangement joins TRBV7-9 to TRBJ1-3, with D perhaps matching TRBD1 (5 bases). The CDR3 consists of 13 residues. Germline assignment: CDR1 SEHNR and CDR2 FQNEAQ (reference sequence). Trimming pared 7 bases from V and 3 bases from J, leaving 10 bases between. The CDR3 coding sequence is TGTGCCAGCAATCGGGGGAATGGAAACACCATATATTTT. It encodes CASNRGNGNTIYF.